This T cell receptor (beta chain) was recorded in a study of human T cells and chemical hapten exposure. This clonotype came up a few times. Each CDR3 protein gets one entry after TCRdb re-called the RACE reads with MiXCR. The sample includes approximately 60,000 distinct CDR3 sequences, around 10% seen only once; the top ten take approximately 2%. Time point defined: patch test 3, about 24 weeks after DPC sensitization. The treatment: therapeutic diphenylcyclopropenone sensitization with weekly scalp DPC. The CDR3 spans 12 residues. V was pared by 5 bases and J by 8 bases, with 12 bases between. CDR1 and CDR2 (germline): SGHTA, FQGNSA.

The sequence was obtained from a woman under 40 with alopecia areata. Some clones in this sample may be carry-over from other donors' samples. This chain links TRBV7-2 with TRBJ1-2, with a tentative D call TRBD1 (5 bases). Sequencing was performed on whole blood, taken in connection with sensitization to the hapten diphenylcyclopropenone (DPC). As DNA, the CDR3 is TGTGCCAGCAGCGGAGCGGGACGCGGCTACACCTTC. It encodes CASSGAGRGYTF. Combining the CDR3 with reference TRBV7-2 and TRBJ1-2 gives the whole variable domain GAGVSQSPSNKVTEKGKDVELRCDPISGHTALYWYRQSLGQGLEFLIYFQGNSAPDKSGLPSDRFSAERTGGSVSTLTIQRTQQEDSAVYLCASSGAGRGYTFGSGTRLTVV.